Following are 19 T cell receptor beta chains from one sample sequenced in a study of T cells after posttransplantation cyclophosphamide (dated by TCRdb to 2016 to 2017). The library was produced with the immunoSEQ multiplex PCR assay. Sourced from immuneACCESS, this table was stored by TCRdb with only in-frame sequences that have V and J called. A share of the clones is absent; for the studies checked, an unresolved V gene accounts for under half, and the remainder has no known explanation. This sample has 20,000 to 25,000 clones, none of them a singleton. The ten largest clones take up approximately 6.3% of the sample. The sequenced material came from PBMCs. The receptors were gathered from a woman aged 55-70 years in good health, CMV-negative, and a related stem cell transplant donor.

The V call is TRBV7-9, the J call TRBJ2-5; 7 nucleotides agree with TRBD2. The trim removed 4 bases at V and 3 bases at J, leaving 8 bases unmatched. The germline CDR1 and CDR2 sequences are SEHNR and FQNEAQ (reference sequence). This CDR3 is 15 amino acids long. CDR3 region: CASSSRGGEEETQYF. The CDR3 DNA is TGTGCCAGCAGCTCCCGTGGGGGGGAGGAAGAGACCCAGTACTTC.

This clone was seen at least ten times. The chain joins TRBV6-5 to TRBJ1-1; no clear D gene. CDR3 length: 14 amino acids. CDR1 and CDR2 from the germline V gene are MNHEY and SVGAGI. V gave up 7 bases and J gave up 2 bases, with 14 bases separating them. CDR3 coding DNA: TGTGCCAGCAAGCAAAACCATAAAAACACTGAAGCTTTCTTT. It is translated as CASKQNHKNTEAFF.

This chain uses TRBV7-8 with TRBJ2-7, with TRBD1 matching over 9 bases. CDR1 and CDR2 (germline): SGHVS, FQNEAQ. The length of the CDR3 is 15 residues. The trim removed 2 bases at V and 4 bases at J, leaving 6 bases unmatched. The CDR3 DNA is TGTGCCAGCAGCTTACCCGGGACAGGGAAGTACGAGCAGTACTTC. Translating gives CASSLPGTGKYEQYF.

This clone was found many times. Written as DNA, the CDR3 is TGTGCCAGCAGCGCCAGCGGGAGACCAGATACGCAGTATTTT. Protein sequence: CASSASGRPDTQYF. The chain has TRBV7-3 and TRBJ2-3; the match to TRBD2 covers 8 bases. V lost 5 bases, J lost 4 bases, and 5 bases stayed unmatched. This CDR3 region has 14 residues. Germline-derived CDR1 and CDR2 are SGHTA and FQGTGA. Together with reference TRBV7-3 and TRBJ2-3, the CDR3 gives the full variable domain: GAGVSQTPSNKVTEKGKYVELRCDPISGHTALYWYRQSLGQGPEFLIYFQGTGAADDSGLPNDRFFAVRPEGSVSTLKIQRTERGDSAVYLCASSASGRPDTQYFGPGTRLTVL.

This clone was recorded many times. The chain recombines TRBV28 with TRBJ1-1; D ambiguous. The germline gives CDR1 MDHEN, CDR2 SYDVKM. V was trimmed by 6 bases and J by 6 bases, leaving 11 bases between them. This CDR3 has 12 residues. CDR3 loop: CASSPTDAEAFF. The DNA of the CDR3 is TGTGCCAGCAGCCCAACAGATGCTGAAGCTTTCTTT.

V usage is TRBV28 and J usage is TRBJ1-1; no reliable D call. The germline V gene has CDR1 MDHEN and CDR2 SYDVKM. The V gene lost 6 bases and the J gene lost 1 base, with 18 bases spanning the gap. The length of the CDR3 is 16 residues. CDR3 amino acids: CASSPPGPRGNTEAFF. CDR3 sequence (DNA): TGTGCCAGCAGCCCCCCCGGCCCAAGAGGGAACACTGAAGCTTTCTTT.

This clone was picked up many times. In DNA form, the CDR3 reads TGTGCCAGCAGCTTAAGGGAGAGGGAGGAGGCTTTCTTT. Protein product: CASSLREREEAFF. The chain joins TRBV7-9 to TRBJ1-1; no clear D gene. The CDR3 sequence is 13 residues long. Trimming removed 2 bases at V and 11 bases at J, with 15 bases between. From germline, CDR1 is SEHNR and CDR2 FQNEAQ (reference sequence).

In its sample, this clone was seen many times. The chain uses TRBV27 and TRBJ2-3, with 12 bases that match TRBD2. CDR1 is MNHEY, CDR2 SMNVEV, per germline (reference sequence). The CDR3 runs to 16 residues. The ends lost 4 bases at V and 8 bases at J; junction bases unmatched: 10. This chain's CDR3 is CASSSILAGGMVTQYF. DNA of the CDR3: TGTGCCAGCAGTTCCATACTAGCGGGAGGTATGGTTACGCAGTATTTT.

This clone was seen only a few times. V is TRBV27 and J is TRBJ2-7, with 7 bases identical to TRBD2. The CDR3 spans 13 residues. V was pared by 11 bases and J by 3 bases, with 10 bases of the junction left unmatched. Germline V gene lookup returns CDR1 MNHEY and CDR2 SMNVEV (reference sequence). The CDR3 region is CAGGGVVGYEQYF. CDR3 bases: TGTGCCGGGGGGGGAGTAGTCGGCTACGAGCAGTACTTC.

The chain uses TRBV6-5 and TRBJ1-1, with D tentatively TRBD1 (5 bases). This CDR3 has 14 residues. In germline, CDR1 is MNHEY, CDR2 SVGAGI. Trimming pared 2 bases from V and 0 bases from J, leaving 7 bases between. The CDR3 reads CASSYGGMNTEAFF. The CDR3 nucleotides read TGTGCCAGCAGTTACGGGGGGATGAACACTGAAGCTTTCTTT.

This clone was detected ten times or more. The chain combines TRBV9 with TRBJ2-5, with D maybe TRBD2 (6 bases). The V gene lost 4 bases and the J gene lost 7 bases, with 20 bases spanning the gap. Germline CDR1 SGDLS, CDR2 YYNGEE. This CDR3 has 15 amino acids. The CDR3 protein is CASSRETGLRGTQYF. CDR3 bases: TGTGCCAGCAGCCGGGAGACGGGACTGAGGGGGACCCAGTACTTC.

This clone showed up many times. V and J are TRBV2 and TRBJ2-5; TRBD2 matches at 15 bases. The V segment lost 6 bases and the J segment 5 bases; nucleotides outside the gene matches: 13. The CDR3 loop spans 18 amino acids. Germline CDR1 reads SNHLY; CDR2 reads FYNNEI. For the CDR3, the DNA is TGTGCCAGCAGGAGGGGACTAGCGGGGGGCCTCCACCCCGAGACCCAGTACTTC. Translated: CASRRGLAGGLHPETQYF.

This clone was recorded at least ten times. This CDR3 is CASSIGGGQGAHQPQHF. DNA of the CDR3: TGTGCCAGTAGTATAGGCGGGGGCCAGGGGGCCCATCAGCCCCAGCATTTT. The J gene is TRBJ1-5, the V gene TRBV19; TRBD1 matches at 8 bases. The CDR3 extends over 17 amino acids. The germline V gene encodes CDR1 LNHDA and CDR2 SQIVND (reference sequence). The J segment lost 5 bases and the V segment lost 1 base, leaving 10 bases of the junction unmatched.

This clone was detected ten times or more. This sample includes further DNA sequences coding for the same CDR3. This chain joins TRBV19 and TRBJ1-2, with a tentative D call TRBD1 (5 bases). V was cut by 5 bases and J by 2 bases, with 6 bases left in between. Germline V lookup: CDR1 LNHDA, CDR2 SQIVND (reference sequence). This CDR3 comprises 12 residues. The CDR3 DNA reads TGTGCCAGTAGTGACAGCAACTATGGCTACACCTTC. It specifies CASSDSNYGYTF.

This clone occurred many times. The chain couples TRBV7-6 to TRBJ2-1, with 9 bases fitting TRBD1. Germline CDR1 and CDR2: SGHVS and FNYEAQ. V shed 1 base, J shed 9 bases, and the junction held 13 bases outside the gene matches. This CDR3 comprises 17 residues. CDR3 DNA: TGTGCCAGCAGCTTAGATCTTGTGGGACAGGGAGTAGGTGAGCAGTTCTTC. Residues: CASSLDLVGQGVGEQFF.

This clone was seen at least ten times. The genes are TRBV11-2 and TRBJ2-5, with 12 bases identical to TRBD1. Trimming cost V 1 base and J 5 bases; bases outside gene matches: 5. This CDR3 has 16 residues. The V gene's germline CDR1 is SGHAT and CDR2 FQNNGV. The chain's CDR3 is CASSLAGTGGLETQYF. The CDR3 DNA is TGTGCCAGCAGCTTAGCCGGGACAGGGGGCTTGGAGACCCAGTACTTC. The whole variable domain, remainder taken from reference TRBV11-2 and TRBJ2-5, is EAGVAQSPRYKIIEKRQSVAFWCNPISGHATLYWYQQILGQGPKLLIQFQNNGVVDDSQLPKDRFSAERLKGVDSTLKIQPAKLEDSAVYLCASSLAGTGGLETQYFGPGTRLLVL.

In its sample, this clone was seen many times. The chain uses TRBV29-1 and TRBJ2-7, with 9 bases matching TRBD2. This CDR3 has 15 residues. Germline CDR1 reads SQVTM; CDR2 reads ANQGSEA. The V and J ends lost 4 bases and 6 bases, in that order; junction bases with no gene match: 13. CDR3 region: CSVVVGGREGLEQYF. The DNA of the CDR3 is TGCAGCGTTGTTGTTGGGGGGCGGGAGGGCCTCGAGCAGTACTTC.

This clone was seen many times. This chain joins TRBV28 and TRBJ2-1, with no clear D. Trimming took off 2 bases at V and 4 bases at J, with 6 bases between the two ends. The V gene's germline CDR1 is MDHEN and CDR2 SYDVKM. The CDR3 is 13 amino acids. The DNA for the CDR3 is TGTGCCAGCAGTTTAAGCATGTACAATGAGCAGTTCTTC. Its protein is CASSLSMYNEQFF.

This clone showed up just a few times. The chain has TRBV9 and TRBJ2-2, with D unresolved. In germline, CDR1 is SGDLS, CDR2 YYNGEE. The V end was cut by 2 bases, the J end by 7 bases, with 9 bases between. CDR3 length equals 13 residues. CDR3 in amino acids: CASSVLGIGELFF. The DNA of the CDR3 is TGTGCCAGCAGCGTCCTAGGAATCGGGGAGCTGTTTTTT.